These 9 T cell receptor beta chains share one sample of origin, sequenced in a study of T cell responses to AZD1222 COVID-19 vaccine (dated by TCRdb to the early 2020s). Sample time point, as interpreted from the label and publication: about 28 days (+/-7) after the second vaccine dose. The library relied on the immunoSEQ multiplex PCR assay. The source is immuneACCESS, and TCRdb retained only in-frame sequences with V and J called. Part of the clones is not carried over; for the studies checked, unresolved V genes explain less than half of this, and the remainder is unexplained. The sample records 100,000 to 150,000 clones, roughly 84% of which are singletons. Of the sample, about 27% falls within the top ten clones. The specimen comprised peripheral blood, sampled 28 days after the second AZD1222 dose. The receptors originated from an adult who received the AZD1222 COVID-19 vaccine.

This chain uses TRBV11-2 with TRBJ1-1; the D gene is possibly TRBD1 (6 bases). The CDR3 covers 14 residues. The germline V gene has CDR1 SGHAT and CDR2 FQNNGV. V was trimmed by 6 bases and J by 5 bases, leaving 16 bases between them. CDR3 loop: CASSYHRQGTEAFF. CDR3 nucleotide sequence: TGTGCCAGCAGTTACCACAGGCAGGGGACTGAAGCTTTCTTT.

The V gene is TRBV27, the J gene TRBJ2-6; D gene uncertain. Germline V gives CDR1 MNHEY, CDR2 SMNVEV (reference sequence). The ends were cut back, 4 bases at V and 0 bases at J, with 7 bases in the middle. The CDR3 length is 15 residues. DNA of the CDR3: TGTGCCAGCAGTTACTACAGCTCTGGGGCCAACGTCCTGACTTTC. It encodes CASSYYSSGANVLTF.

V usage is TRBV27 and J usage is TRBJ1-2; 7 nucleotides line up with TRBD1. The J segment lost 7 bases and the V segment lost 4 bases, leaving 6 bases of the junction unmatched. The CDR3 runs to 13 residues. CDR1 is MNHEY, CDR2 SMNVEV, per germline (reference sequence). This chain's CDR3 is CASSSDRDGGYTF. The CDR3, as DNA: TGTGCCAGCAGTTCAGACAGGGACGGTGGCTACACCTTC.

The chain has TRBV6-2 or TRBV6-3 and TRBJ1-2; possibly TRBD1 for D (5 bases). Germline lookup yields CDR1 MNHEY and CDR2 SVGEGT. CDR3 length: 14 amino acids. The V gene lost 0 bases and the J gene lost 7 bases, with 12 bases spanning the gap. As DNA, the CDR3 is TGTGCCAGCAGTTACTCGATTGGGGCTTCTGGCTACACCTTC. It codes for CASSYSIGASGYTF.

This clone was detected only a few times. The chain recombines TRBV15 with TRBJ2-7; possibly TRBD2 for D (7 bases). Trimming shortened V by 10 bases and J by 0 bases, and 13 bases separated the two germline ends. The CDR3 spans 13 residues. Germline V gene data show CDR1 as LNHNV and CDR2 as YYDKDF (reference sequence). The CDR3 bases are TGTGCCAGTGGGAGGGACATCTCCTACGAGCAGTACTTC. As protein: CASGRDISYEQYF.

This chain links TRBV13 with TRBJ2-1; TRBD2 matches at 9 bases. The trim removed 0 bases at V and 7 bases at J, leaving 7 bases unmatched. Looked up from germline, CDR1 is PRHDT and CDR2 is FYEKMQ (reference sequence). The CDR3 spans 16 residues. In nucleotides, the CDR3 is TGTGCCAGCAGCTTAGGCGCCCTAGCGGGGAGAAATGAGCAGTTCTTC. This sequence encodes CASSLGALAGRNEQFF.

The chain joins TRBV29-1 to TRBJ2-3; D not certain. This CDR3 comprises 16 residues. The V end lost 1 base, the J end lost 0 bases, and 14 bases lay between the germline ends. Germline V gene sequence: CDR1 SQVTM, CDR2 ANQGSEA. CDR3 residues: CSVEGSLRTSTDTQYF. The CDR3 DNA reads TGCAGCGTTGAAGGAAGCCTCAGAACGAGCACAGATACGCAGTATTTT.

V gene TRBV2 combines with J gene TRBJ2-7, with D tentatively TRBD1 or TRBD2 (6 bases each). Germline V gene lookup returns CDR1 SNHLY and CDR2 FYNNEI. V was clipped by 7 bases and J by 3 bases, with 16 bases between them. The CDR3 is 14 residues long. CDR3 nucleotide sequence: TGTGCCAGCATAAGGGGGGTATTAGACTACGAGCAGTACTTC. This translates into CASIRGVLDYEQYF.

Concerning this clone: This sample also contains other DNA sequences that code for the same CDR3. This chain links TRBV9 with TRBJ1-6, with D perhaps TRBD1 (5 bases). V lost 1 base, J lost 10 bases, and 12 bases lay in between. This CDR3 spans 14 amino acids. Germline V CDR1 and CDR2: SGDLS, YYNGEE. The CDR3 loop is CASSVSQGLSPLHF. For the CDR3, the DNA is TGTGCCAGCAGCGTATCCCAGGGACTATCACCCCTCCACTTT.